This TCR beta chain was captured in a study of control samples from healthy donors and cancer patients (dated by TCRdb to the early 2020s). From cysteine to phenylalanine, the CDR3 is 13 amino acids long. Just the 39-base CDR3 DNA is kept, in frame starting at base 1. V drops 5 bases and J drops 9 bases, leaving 11 bases in between. To note about this clone: The specificity of this receptor is unknown. Per-base quality was not reported, and no clone a single base away is much larger than it.

The library was prepared using the immunoSEQ multiplex PCR assay. TCRdb mirrors the immuneACCESS table, restricted to in-frame sequences. Some clones are absent from its copies; in checked studies, under half trace to an unresolved V gene, and the reason for the others is unknown. Counted in this sample were about 82,000 clones; 89% of them appeared once. The biggest ten clones account for under 7.5% of the sample. Sequencing was done on a sample of blood. The V and J segments used are TRBV12-3 or TRBV12-4 and TRBJ1-6, with no reliable assignment of the D segment. The TCR sequence derives from a man over 45 in good health. The DNA is as follows: TGTGCCAGCAGTCGGTGGGAAGGTTCACCCCTCCACTTT. Its translation is CASSRWEGSPLHF.